Here is one T cell receptor beta chain with its context. The table lists this clonotype with a few counts. This clone's antigen is unknown. No per-base quality is available; no much larger clone lies one base away. The sequencer listed for this sample is Illumina HiSeq 1500. TCRdb trimmed the raw reads at Q25, called clones with MiXCR and kept productive beta chains. Rows merge per CDR3 protein into single entries with the most common DNA and genes. In all, the sample holds approximately 500,000 distinct CDR3 sequences, and 16% of those were seen once. 20% to 30% of the sample rests with the top ten. Taken from the germline V gene, the CDR1 and CDR2 loops are SGHVT and SQSDAQ. The V end loses 4 bases and the J end loses 6 bases, and a stretch of 6 bases separates them. The CDR3 runs 12 amino acids, cysteine and phenylalanine included. The read is trimmed to its CDR3 DNA, 36 bases read in frame from base 1.

This sample is drawn from a study of T cell repertoires in cytomegalovirus infection (dated by TCRdb to about 2019). In terms of the full investigation: The HLA type of each donor mattered for the analysis, because public TCR beta signatures pointed to carriage of CMV infection along with the matching HLA type.

On the study overall, not on this receptor specifically: In both this cohort and an independent cohort of 300 to 450 donors, the cumulative frequency of public TCR beta family members distinguished carriers of CMV infection plus the relevant HLA type. The ex vivo response was dominated by HLA-C-restricted CMV-specific TCR beta clonotypes, which also provided the single most frequent clonotype in two of eight donors.

The TCR was taken from a human donor in good health (CMV status not recorded). Some clones in this sample may be carry-over from other donors' samples. Specimen: CD8+ T cells from PBMCs. The V gene is TRBV7-4 and the J gene is TRBJ2-2, with no confidently assigned D gene. In nucleotides, the sequence is TGTGCCAGCAGCTATGCGGCCGGGGAGCTGTTTTTT. Its protein is CASSYAAGELFF.